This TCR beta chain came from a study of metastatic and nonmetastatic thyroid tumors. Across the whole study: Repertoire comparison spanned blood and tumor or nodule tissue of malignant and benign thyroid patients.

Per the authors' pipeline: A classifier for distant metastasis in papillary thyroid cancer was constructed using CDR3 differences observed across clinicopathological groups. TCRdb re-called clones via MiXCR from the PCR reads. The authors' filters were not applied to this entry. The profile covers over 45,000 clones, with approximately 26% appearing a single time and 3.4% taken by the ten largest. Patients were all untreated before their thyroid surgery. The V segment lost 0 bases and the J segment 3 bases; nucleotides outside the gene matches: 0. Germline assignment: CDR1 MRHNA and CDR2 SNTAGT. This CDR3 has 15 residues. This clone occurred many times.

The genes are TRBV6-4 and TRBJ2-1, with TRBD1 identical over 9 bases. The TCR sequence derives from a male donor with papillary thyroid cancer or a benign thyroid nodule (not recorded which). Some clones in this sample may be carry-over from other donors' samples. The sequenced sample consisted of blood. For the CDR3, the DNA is TGTGCCAGCAGTGACTCGACAGGGGGCTACAATGAGCAGTTCTTC. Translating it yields CASSDSTGGYNEQFF.